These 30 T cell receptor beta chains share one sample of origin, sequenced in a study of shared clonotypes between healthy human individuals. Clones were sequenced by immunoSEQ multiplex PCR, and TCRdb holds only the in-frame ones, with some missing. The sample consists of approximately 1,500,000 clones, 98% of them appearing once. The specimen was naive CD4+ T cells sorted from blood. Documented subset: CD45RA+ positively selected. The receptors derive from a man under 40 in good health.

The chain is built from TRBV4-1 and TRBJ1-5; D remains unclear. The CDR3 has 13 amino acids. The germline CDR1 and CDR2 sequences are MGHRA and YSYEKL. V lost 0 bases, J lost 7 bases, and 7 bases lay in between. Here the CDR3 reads CASSQEVSQPQHF. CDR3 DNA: TGCGCCAGCAGCCAAGAAGTCTCACAGCCCCAGCATTTT.

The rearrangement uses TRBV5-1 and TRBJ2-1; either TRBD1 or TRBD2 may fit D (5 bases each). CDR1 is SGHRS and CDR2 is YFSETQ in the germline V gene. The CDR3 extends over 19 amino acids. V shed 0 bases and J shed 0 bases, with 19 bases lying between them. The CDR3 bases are TGCGCCAGCAGCTTGGCGAGATTTCCGGGACCCAGCTCCTACAATGAGCAGTTCTTC. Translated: CASSLARFPGPSSYNEQFF.

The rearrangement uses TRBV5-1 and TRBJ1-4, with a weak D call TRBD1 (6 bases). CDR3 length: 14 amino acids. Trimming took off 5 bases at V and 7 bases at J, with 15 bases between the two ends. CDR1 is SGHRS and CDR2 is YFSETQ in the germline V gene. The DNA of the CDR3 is TGCGCCAGCAGTCCCGGAACAGGGAGTGAAAAACTGTTTTTT. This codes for CASSPGTGSEKLFF.

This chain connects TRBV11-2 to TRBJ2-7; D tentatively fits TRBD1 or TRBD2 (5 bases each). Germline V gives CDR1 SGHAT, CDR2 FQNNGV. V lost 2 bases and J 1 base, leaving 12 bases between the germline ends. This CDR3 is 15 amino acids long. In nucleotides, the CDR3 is TGTGCCAGCAGCTTAAACGCAGGGAGATCCTACGAGCAGTACTTC. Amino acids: CASSLNAGRSYEQYF.

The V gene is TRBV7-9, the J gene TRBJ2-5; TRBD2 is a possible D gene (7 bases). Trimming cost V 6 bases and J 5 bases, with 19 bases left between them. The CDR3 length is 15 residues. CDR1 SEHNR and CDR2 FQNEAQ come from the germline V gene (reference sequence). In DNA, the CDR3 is TGTGCCAGCAGTCCAGGGGCGGGAGAGGGTGAGACCCAGTACTTC. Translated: CASSPGAGEGETQYF.

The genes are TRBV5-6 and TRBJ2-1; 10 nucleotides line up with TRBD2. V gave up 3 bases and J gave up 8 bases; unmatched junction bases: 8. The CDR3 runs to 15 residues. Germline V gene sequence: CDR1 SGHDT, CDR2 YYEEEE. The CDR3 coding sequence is TGTGCCAGCAGCTCCTCTAGCGGGAGTCGGGATGAGCAGTTCTTC. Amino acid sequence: CASSSSSGSRDEQFF.

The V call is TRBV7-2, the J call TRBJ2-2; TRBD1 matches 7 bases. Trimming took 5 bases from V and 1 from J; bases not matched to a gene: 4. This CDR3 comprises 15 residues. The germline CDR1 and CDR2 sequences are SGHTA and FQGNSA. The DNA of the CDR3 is TGTGCCAGCAGCCAAAGGACAGGGAACACCGGGGAGCTGTTTTTT. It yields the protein CASSQRTGNTGELFF. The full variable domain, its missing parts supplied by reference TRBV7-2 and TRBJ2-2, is GAGVSQSPSNKVTEKGKDVELRCDPISGHTALYWYRQSLGQGLEFLIYFQGNSAPDKSGLPSDRFSAERTGGSVSTLTIQRTQQEDSAVYLCASSQRTGNTGELFFGEGSRLTVL.

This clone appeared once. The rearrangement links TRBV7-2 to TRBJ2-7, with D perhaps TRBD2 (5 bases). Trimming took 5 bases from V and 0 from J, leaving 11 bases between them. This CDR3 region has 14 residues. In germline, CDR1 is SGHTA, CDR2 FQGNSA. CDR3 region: CASSPTGFSYEQYF. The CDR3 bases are TGTGCCAGCAGCCCAACGGGGTTCTCCTACGAGCAGTACTTC.

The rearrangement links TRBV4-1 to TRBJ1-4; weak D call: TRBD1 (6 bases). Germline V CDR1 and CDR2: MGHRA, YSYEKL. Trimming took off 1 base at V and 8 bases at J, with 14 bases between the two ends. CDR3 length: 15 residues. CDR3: CASSQAPPQGEKLFF. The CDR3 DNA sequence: TGCGCCAGCAGCCAAGCTCCCCCCCAGGGGGAAAAACTGTTTTTT.

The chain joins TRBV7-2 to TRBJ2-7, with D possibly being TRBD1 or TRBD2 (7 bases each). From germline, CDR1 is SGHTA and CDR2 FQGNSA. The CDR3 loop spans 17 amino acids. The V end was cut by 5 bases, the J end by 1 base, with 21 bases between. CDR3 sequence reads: CASSRGRPGGSSYEQYF. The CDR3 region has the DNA TGTGCCAGCAGCCGCGGGAGACCAGGGGGTTCGTCCTACGAGCAGTACTTC.

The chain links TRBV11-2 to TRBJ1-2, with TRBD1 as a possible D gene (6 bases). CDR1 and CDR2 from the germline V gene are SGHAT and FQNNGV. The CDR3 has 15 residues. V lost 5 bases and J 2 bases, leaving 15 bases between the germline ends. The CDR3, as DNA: TGTGCCAGCAGCCCCCTGAGAGGACAGAACTATGGCTACACCTTC. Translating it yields CASSPLRGQNYGYTF.

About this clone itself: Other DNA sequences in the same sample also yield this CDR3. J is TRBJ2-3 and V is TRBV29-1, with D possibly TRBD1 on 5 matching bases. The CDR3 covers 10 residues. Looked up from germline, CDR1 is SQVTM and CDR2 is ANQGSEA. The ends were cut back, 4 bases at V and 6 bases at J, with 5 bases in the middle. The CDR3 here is CSVGGDTQYF. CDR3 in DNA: TGCAGCGTTGGGGGCGATACGCAGTATTTT.

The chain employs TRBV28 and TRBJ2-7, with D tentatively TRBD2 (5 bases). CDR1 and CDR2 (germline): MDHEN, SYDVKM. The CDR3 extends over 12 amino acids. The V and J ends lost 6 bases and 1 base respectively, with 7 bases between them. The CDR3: CASRGASYEQYF. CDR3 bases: TGTGCCAGCAGGGGAGCGTCCTACGAGCAGTACTTC.

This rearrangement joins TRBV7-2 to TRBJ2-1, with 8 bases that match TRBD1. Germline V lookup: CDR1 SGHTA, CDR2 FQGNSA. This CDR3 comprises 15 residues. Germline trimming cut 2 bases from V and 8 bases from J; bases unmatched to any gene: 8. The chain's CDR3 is CASSLIGQGSDEQFF. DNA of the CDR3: TGTGCCAGCAGCTTAATAGGACAGGGATCCGATGAGCAGTTCTTC.

DNA for the CDR3: TGCGCCAGCAGCTTGTCCCCGGTAATGAACACTGAAGCTTTCTTT. Protein sequence: CASSLSPVMNTEAFF. V and J are TRBV5-1 and TRBJ1-1; D remains unclear. Per germline, CDR1 SGHRS and CDR2 YFSETQ. The CDR3 has 15 residues. The V end lost 1 base, the J end lost 0 bases, and 10 bases lay between the germline ends.

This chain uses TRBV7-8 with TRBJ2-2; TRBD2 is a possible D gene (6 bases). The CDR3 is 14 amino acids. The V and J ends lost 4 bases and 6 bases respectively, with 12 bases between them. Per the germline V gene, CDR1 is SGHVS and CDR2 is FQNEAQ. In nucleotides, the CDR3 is TGTGCCAGCAGCTCCACAATAGCGGCCGGGGAGCTGTTTTTT. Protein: CASSSTIAAGELFF. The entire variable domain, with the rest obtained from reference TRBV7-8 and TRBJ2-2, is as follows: GAGVSQSPRYKVAKRGQDVALRCDPISGHVSLFWYQQALGQGPEFLTYFQNEAQLDKSGLPSDRFFAERPEGSVSTLKIQRTQQEDSAVYLCASSSTIAAGELFFGEGSRLTVL.

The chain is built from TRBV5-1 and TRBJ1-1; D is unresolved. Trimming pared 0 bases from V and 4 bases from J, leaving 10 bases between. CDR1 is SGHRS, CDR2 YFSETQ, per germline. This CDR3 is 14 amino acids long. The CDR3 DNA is TGCGCCAGCAGCTTGGCCGGTAAGGGCACTGAAGCTTTCTTT. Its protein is CASSLAGKGTEAFF.

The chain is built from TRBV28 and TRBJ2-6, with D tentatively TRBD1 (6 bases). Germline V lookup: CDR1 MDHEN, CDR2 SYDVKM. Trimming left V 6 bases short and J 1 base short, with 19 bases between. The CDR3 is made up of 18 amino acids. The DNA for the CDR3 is TGTGCCAGCAGACGCCGAGAACAGGGCGAATCTGGGGCCAACGTCCTGACTTTC. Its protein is CASRRREQGESGANVLTF.

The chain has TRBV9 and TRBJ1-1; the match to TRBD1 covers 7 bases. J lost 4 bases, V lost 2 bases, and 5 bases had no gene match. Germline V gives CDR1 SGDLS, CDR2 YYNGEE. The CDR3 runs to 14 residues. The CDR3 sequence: CASSVLTGSTEAFF. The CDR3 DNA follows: TGTGCCAGCAGCGTCTTGACAGGGTCCACTGAAGCTTTCTTT.

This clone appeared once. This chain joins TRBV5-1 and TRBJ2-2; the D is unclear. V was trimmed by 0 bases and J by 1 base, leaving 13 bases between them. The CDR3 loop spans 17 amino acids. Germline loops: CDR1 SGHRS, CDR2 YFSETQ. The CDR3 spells CASSLGAKGMNTGELFF. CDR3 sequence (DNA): TGCGCCAGCAGCTTGGGAGCCAAGGGAATGAACACCGGGGAGCTGTTTTTT.

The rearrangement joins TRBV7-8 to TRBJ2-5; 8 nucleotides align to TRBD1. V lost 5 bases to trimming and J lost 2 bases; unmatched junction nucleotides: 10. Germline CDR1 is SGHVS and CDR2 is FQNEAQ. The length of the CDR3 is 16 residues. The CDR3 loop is CASSPRRTGRQETQYF. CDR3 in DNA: TGTGCCAGCAGCCCGCGTCGGACAGGGCGGCAAGAGACCCAGTACTTC. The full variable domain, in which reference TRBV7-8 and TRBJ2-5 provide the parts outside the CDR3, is GAGVSQSPRYKVAKRGQDVALRCDPISGHVSLFWYQQALGQGPEFLTYFQNEAQLDKSGLPSDRFFAERPEGSVSTLKIQRTQQEDSAVYLCASSPRRTGRQETQYFGPGTRLLVL.

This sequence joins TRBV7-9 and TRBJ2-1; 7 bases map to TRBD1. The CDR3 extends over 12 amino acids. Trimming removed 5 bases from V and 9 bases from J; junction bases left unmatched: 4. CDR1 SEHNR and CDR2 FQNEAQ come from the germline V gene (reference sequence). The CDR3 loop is CASSTTGVEQFF. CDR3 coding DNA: TGTGCCAGCAGCACCACAGGGGTTGAGCAGTTCTTC.

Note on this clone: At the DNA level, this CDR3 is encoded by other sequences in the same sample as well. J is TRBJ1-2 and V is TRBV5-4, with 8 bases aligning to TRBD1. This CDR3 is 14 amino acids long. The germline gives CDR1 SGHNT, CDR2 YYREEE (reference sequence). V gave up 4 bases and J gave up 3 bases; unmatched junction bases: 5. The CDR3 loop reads CASSLGGQDYGYTF. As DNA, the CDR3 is TGTGCCAGCAGCCTCGGGGGACAGGACTATGGCTACACCTTC.

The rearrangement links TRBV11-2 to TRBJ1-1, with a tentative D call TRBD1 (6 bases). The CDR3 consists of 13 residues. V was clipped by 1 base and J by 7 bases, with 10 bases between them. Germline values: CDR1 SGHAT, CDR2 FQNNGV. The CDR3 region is CASSLVGQLEAFF. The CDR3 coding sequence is TGTGCCAGCAGCTTAGTTGGACAGCTTGAAGCTTTCTTT.

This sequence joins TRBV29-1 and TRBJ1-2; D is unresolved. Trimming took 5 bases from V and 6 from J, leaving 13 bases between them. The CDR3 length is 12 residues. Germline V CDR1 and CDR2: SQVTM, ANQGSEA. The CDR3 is CSVIEGRDGYTF. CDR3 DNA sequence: TGCAGCGTTATAGAGGGAAGGGATGGCTACACCTTC.

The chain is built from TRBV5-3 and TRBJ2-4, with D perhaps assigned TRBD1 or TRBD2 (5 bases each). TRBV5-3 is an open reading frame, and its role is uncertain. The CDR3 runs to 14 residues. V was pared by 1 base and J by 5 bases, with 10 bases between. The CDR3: CARSLIRGQNIQYF. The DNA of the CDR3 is TGTGCCAGAAGCTTGATACGGGGACAAAACATTCAGTACTTC.

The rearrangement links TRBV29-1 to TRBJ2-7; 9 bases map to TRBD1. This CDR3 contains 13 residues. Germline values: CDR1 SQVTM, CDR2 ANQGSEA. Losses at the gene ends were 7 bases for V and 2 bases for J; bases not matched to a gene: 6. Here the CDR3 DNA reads TGCAGCGCGGCGAGGACAGGGGCCTACGAGCAGTACTTC. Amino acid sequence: CSAARTGAYEQYF.

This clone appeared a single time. The CDR3 region is CASKRRSLVTEAFF. CDR3 nucleotides: TGTGCCAGCAAACGGAGATCCCTGGTCACTGAAGCTTTCTTT. The gene calls are TRBV28 and TRBJ1-1; unclear D gene. Germline V lookup: CDR1 MDHEN, CDR2 SYDVKM. V lost 7 bases, J lost 4 bases, and 16 bases lay in between. This CDR3 is built from 14 residues. The whole variable domain, remainder taken from reference TRBV28 and TRBJ1-1, is DVKVTQSSRYLVKRTGEKVFLECVQDMDHENMFWYRQDPGLGLRLIYFSYDVKMKEKGDIPEGYSVSREKKERFSLILESASTNQTSMYLCASKRRSLVTEAFFGQGTRLTVV.

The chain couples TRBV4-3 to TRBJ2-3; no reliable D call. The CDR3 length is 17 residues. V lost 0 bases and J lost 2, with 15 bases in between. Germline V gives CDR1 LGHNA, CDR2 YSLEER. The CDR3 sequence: CASSQDFYGSVTDTQYF. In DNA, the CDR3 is TGCGCCAGCAGCCAAGATTTTTACGGATCGGTCACAGATACGCAGTATTTT.

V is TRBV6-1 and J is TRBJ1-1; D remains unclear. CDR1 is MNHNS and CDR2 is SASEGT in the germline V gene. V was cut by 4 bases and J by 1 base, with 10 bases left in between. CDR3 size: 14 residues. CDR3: CASSAQRWNTEAFF. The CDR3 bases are TGTGCCAGCAGTGCCCAACGTTGGAACACTGAAGCTTTCTTT.